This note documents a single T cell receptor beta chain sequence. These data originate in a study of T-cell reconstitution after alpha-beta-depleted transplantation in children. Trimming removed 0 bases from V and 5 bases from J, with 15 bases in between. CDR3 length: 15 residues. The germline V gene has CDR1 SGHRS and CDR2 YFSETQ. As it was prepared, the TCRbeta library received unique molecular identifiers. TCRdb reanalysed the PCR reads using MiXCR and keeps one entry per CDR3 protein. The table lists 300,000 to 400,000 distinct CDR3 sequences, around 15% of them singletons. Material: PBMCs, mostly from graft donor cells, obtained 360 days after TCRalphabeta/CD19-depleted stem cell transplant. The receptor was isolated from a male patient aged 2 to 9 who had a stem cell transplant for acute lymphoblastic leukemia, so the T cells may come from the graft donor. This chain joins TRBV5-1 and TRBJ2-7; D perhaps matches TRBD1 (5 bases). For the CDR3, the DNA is TGCGCCAGCAGCTTGGAGTTCAGGGCCATCGACGAGCAGTACTTC. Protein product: CASSLEFRAIDEQYF. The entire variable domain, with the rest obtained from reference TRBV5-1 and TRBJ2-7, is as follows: KAGVTQTPRYLIKTRGQQVTLSCSPISGHRSVSWYQQTPGQGLQFLFEYFSETQRNKGNFPGRFSGRQFSNSRSEMNVSTLELGDSALYLCASSLEFRAIDEQYFGPGTRLTVT.